This TCR beta chain appears in the sequencing data of a study of T cell responses to AZD1222 COVID-19 vaccine. The overall study: Timing groups of about 4 and about 12 weeks for second doses were pooled. Overall study results and limits: Seropositive status at baseline applied to only five to seven AZD1222 recipients. Increases in Spike-specific TCR breadth and depth were seen after two AZD1222 doses.

As to this clone: Its antigen is unknown.

This CDR3 comprises 16 residues. Generated by immunoSEQ multiplex PCR, the TCRdb table keeps only in-frame clones and is missing some. Among 100,000 to 120,000 clones listed, 80% to 95% were seen once. J is TRBJ1-1 and V is TRBV21-1; TRBD1 was called by the table and not checked on the DNA. TRBV21-1 is assigned pseudogene status. The starting material was peripheral blood, obtained on day 0 of AZD1222 vaccination. This receptor was identified in an adult in good health. CDR3 residues: CASSKHETGGGTEAFF. For the CDR3, the DNA is TGTGCCAGCAGCAAACACGAGACAGGGGGAGGGACTGAAGCTTTCTTT.